The clone carrying this T cell receptor beta chain was seen more than once but under ten times. Its antigen is as yet unknown. The CDR3 is 13 amino acids. V was cut by 6 bases and J by 1 base, with 9 bases left in between. The data originate from a study of T-cell memory formation after mild COVID-19. Study summary: Largely donor-specific TCR clusters were found. Findings and limits, study-wide: The study found contracting CD4+ clones mainly in CM and EM and contracting CD8+ clones in EMRA. Pre-infection memory showed some responding clones, and this suggested that cross-reactive memory joined. CD4+ bias marked clones expanding day 15 to 37, unlike balanced contracting clones.

TCRdb re-called the 5' RACE reads with MiXCR, one entry per CDR3 protein. The sample carries approximately 450,000 distinct CDR3 sequences, 15% to 20% recorded once. The rearrangement joins TRBV12-3 or TRBV12-4 to TRBJ2-5, with D possibly being TRBD1 (6 bases). Sample: PBMCs or a T cell subset sorted from them (not recorded which). This clonotype was obtained from an adult woman who had mild COVID-19 (a few samples of this study predate the infection). Cell type and time point are not known. The CDR3 coding sequence is TGTGCCAGCAGACAGGGCCTCCAAGAGACCCAGTACTTC. This translates into CASRQGLQETQYF.